The T cell receptor beta chain described here comes from a study of blood T cells in healthy people across ages. General study findings and limits: A conclusive naive versus antigen-experienced comparison was prevented by the unsorted PBMCs. Across the age range, TCR beta diversity per million T cells fell in a roughly linear way.

CDR3 length: 15 amino acids. From germline, CDR1 is KGHSH and CDR2 LQKENI. Note on this clonotype: Antigen: not known. Mismatch with germline at one junction end may stem from a read error.

Every sample gave at least 5 micrograms of total RNA when it was extracted. With a J-beta primer mix and a sample-barcoded 5' primer, a second PCR ran roughly 6 to 11 cycles. Individual samples furnished no less than 3 million CDR3-containing paired-end reads apiece. TCRdb passed the 5' RACE reads through MiXCR, listing each CDR3 protein once. Seen here are 250,000 to 300,000 distinct CDR3 sequences, 25% to 30% observed once, and the top ten hold about 30%. The origin of this receptor is a woman aged 65 to 85 in good health. Sequencing was done on a sample of blood. The J gene is TRBJ2-7, the V gene TRBV18; 15 bases line up with TRBD2. In nucleotides, the CDR3 is TGTGCCAGCTCACCCGGGACTAGCGGGAGGCATGAGCAGCTCTTC. This gives the protein CASSPGTSGRHEQLF.